One and the same sample provided the 16 T cell receptor beta chains below, sequenced in a study of cytomegalovirus exposure and HLA in healthy donors. The PCR employed 60 Vbeta primers together with 13 Jbeta primers. Using immunoSEQ multiplex PCR, the repertoire was profiled, and TCRdb retains in-frame clones only, with some absent. The data contain 100,000 to 150,000 clones, 74% of them singletons. Sequencing used PBMCs. All receptors come from a woman between 45 and 60 years old in good health and CMV-seropositive.

The chain is built from TRBV25-1 and TRBJ2-5; D perhaps matches TRBD2 (6 bases). CDR3 length: 15 amino acids. The V end was cut by 2 bases, the J end by 2 bases, with 12 bases between. Germline lookup yields CDR1 MGHDK and CDR2 SYGVNS. Written as DNA, the CDR3 is TGTGCCAGCAGTGAAACGGGAGTGAGGCAAGAGACCCAGTACTTC. This encodes CASSETGVRQETQYF.

This clone was observed a handful of times. The rearrangement links TRBV19 to TRBJ1-6; the D is unclear. This CDR3 is built from 14 residues. The germline gives CDR1 LNHDA, CDR2 SQIVND (reference sequence). The V and J ends lost 3 bases and 10 bases respectively, with 13 bases between them. The CDR3 DNA follows: TGTGCCAGTAGTATGCGGGGATTAGGATCACCCCTCCACTTT. Translating gives CASSMRGLGSPLHF.

The gene calls are TRBV18 and TRBJ2-4, with D perhaps matching TRBD2 (6 bases). Germline V gene data show CDR1 as KGHSH and CDR2 as LQKENI. The length of the CDR3 is 15 residues. With 3 bases removed from V and 2 bases from J, the gap between germline ends came to 11 bases. The CDR3 is CASSPPGGSKNIQYF. In nucleotides, the CDR3 is TGTGCCAGCTCACCCCCTGGGGGGTCCAAAAACATTCAGTACTTC.

CDR3 nucleotides: TGCGCCAGCAGTTCGTGGAGCGGGAGTTCGGTAGATACGCAGTATTTT. This encodes CASSSWSGSSVDTQYF. The rearrangement links TRBV5-1 to TRBJ2-3, with TRBD2 matching 8 bases. After removal of 5 bases from V and 5 bases from J, the junction contained 13 bases not matched to a gene. Germline CDR1 reads SGHRS; CDR2 reads YFSETQ. This CDR3 spans 16 amino acids.

This rearrangement joins TRBV28 to TRBJ1-1; no clear D. Germline CDR1 reads MDHEN; CDR2 reads SYDVKM. The CDR3 has 16 amino acids. Deletions cut 5 bases from V and 2 bases from J, with 18 bases between. The CDR3 DNA reads TGTGCCAGCAGTCCAACTAAACCACATAGAAACACTGAAGCTTTCTTT. Its translation is CASSPTKPHRNTEAFF.

The rearrangement joins TRBV7-9 to TRBJ1-5; 8 nucleotides agree with TRBD1. There are 14 residues in the CDR3. Trimming removed 1 base from V and 7 bases from J; junction bases left unmatched: 3. Germline V gene lookup returns CDR1 SEHNR and CDR2 FQNEAQ (reference sequence). CDR3 in DNA: TGTGCCAGCAGCTTAGAACAGGGGGGACAGCCCCAGCATTTT. Encoded protein: CASSLEQGGQPQHF.

The chain employs TRBV18 and TRBJ2-1; D is uncertain. The CDR3 is made up of 14 amino acids. The V end was cut by 3 bases, the J end by 6 bases, with 12 bases between. Germline CDR1 and CDR2: KGHSH and LQKENI. The CDR3 sequence: CASSPEPVFNEQFF. For the CDR3, the DNA is TGTGCCAGCTCACCCGAGCCGGTTTTCAATGAGCAGTTCTTC.

The chain couples TRBV4-3 to TRBJ1-2; D perhaps matches TRBD1 (5 bases). Trimming removed 0 bases from V and 8 bases from J, with 16 bases in between. Germline V gene lookup returns CDR1 LGHNA and CDR2 YSLEER. The CDR3 spans 15 residues. Here the CDR3 DNA reads TGCGCCAGCAGCCAAGAGCAGGCCGGGGGGGTAGGCTACACCTTC. Its translation is CASSQEQAGGVGYTF.

This chain links TRBV7-8 with TRBJ1-5; D perhaps matches TRBD1 (5 bases). Germline CDR1 SGHVS, CDR2 FQNEAQ. The CDR3 has 13 residues. Trimming shortened V by 5 bases and J by 7 bases, and 12 bases separated the two germline ends. This CDR3 is CASSQGGAQPQHF. The CDR3 DNA follows: TGTGCCAGCAGCCAGGGTGGGGCCCAGCCCCAGCATTTT.

This chain joins TRBV6-1 and TRBJ2-7, with D possibly being TRBD1 (5 bases). Per germline, CDR1 MNHNS and CDR2 SASEGT. This CDR3 comprises 13 residues. V was trimmed by 3 bases and J by 6 bases, leaving 12 bases between them. The CDR3 bases are TGTGCCAGCAGTGAGCAGGGAATCGGCGAGCAGTACTTC. It yields the protein CASSEQGIGEQYF.

The genes are TRBV10-2 and TRBJ1-6, with 10 positions matching TRBD1. J gave up 9 bases and V 6 bases, and 5 bases lay outside the gene matches. Germline loops: CDR1 WSHSY, CDR2 SAAADI. The CDR3 consists of 14 residues. The CDR3 DNA reads TGCGCCAGCAGATGGGGACAGGGGTCTTCACCCCTCCACTTT. Protein product: CASRWGQGSSPLHF.

The J gene is TRBJ2-1, the V gene TRBV10-3; 7 bases agree with TRBD1. The CDR3 is made up of 13 amino acids. Trimming cost V 2 bases and J 7 bases; bases outside gene matches: 2. Germline V gene lookup returns CDR1 ENHRY and CDR2 SYGVKD. The CDR3 coding sequence is TGTGCCATCAGTGAGACAGGGGAGAATGAGCAGTTCTTC. Its protein product is CAISETGENEQFF.

The count of this clone is one. The V and J genes are TRBV29-1 and TRBJ1-2, with a tentative D call TRBD1 (5 bases). V dropped 3 bases and J dropped 3 bases, with 8 bases sitting between them. This CDR3 region has 12 residues. From germline, CDR1 is SQVTM and CDR2 ANQGSEA. Here the CDR3 reads CSVDTGDYGYTF. The CDR3 region has the DNA TGCAGCGTTGATACGGGGGACTATGGCTACACCTTC.

The rearrangement uses TRBV9 and TRBJ2-5, with 7 bases that match TRBD1. Germline-derived CDR1 and CDR2 are SGDLS and YYNGEE. The V segment lost 4 bases and the J segment 1 base; nucleotides outside the gene matches: 10. The CDR3 spans 16 residues. Here the CDR3 DNA reads TGTGCCAGCAGCACTCGACAGGGTTGGGGCCAAGAGACCCAGTACTTC. Amino acid sequence: CASSTRQGWGQETQYF.

CDR3 amino acids: CASTPGGAGDEQYF. CDR3 bases: TGTGCCAGCACCCCGGGGGGGGCAGGGGACGAGCAGTACTTC. The V and J genes are TRBV28 and TRBJ2-7; 8 nucleotides align to TRBD2. Germline V gene data show CDR1 as MDHEN and CDR2 as SYDVKM. This CDR3 comprises 14 residues. V shed 7 bases and J 5 bases; nucleotides not matched to a gene: 10.

The chain has TRBV4-2 and TRBJ2-7; 10 bases are shared with TRBD1. The CDR3 length is 16 residues. Germline V gene data show CDR1 as LGHNA and CDR2 as YNFKEQ. With V trimmed by 0 bases and J by 1 base, 3 bases remained unmatched. CDR3 amino acids: CASSQDWGQGSYEQYF. CDR3 coding DNA: TGTGCCAGCAGCCAAGACTGGGGACAGGGGTCCTACGAGCAGTACTTC.